This TCR beta chain was identified in a study of control samples from healthy donors and cancer patients. Clones were sequenced by immunoSEQ multiplex PCR, and TCRdb holds only the in-frame ones, with some missing. Here the sample spans 98,000 or so clones, about nine tenths being singletons. The CDR3 consists of 17 residues. Trimming at V came to 7 bases and at J to 6 bases, leaving 21 bases not matched to a gene. Germline-derived CDR1 and CDR2 are SGHRS and YFSETQ. This TCR came from a woman in her 70s in good health. This chain joins TRBV5-1 and TRBJ1-1, with TRBD1 identical over 7 bases. Material: blood. DNA for the CDR3: TGCGCCAGCTCCGCGCGACAGGGAAGGGCCCAATCGGCTGAAGCTTTCTTT. This sequence encodes CASSARQGRAQSAEAFF. The variable domain in full, completed from reference TRBV5-1 and TRBJ1-1, reads KAGVTQTPRYLIKTRGQQVTLSCSPISGHRSVSWYQQTPGQGLQFLFEYFSETQRNKGNFPGRFSGRQFSNSRSEMNVSTLELGDSALYLCASSARQGRAQSAEAFFGQGTRLTVV.